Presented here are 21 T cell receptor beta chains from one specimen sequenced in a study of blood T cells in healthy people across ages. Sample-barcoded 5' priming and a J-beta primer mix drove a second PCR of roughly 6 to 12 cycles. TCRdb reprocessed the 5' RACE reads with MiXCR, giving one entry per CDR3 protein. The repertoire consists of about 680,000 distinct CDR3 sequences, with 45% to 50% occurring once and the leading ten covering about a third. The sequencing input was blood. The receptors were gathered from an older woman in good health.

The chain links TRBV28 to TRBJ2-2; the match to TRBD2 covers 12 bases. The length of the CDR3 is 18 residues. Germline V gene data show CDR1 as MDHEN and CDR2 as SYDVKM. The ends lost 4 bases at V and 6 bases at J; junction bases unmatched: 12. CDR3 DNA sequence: TGTGCCAGCAGTTCACCACTCCGACTAGCGGGAGTTGCCGGGGAGCTGTTTTTT. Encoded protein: CASSSPLRLAGVAGELFF.

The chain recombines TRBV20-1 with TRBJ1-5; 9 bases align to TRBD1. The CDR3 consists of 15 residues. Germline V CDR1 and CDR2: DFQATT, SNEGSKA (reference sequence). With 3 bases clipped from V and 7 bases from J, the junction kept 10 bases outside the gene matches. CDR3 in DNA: TGCAGTGCTAGGGGGACAGGGAATGTGAGGCAGCCCCAGCATTTT. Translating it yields CSARGTGNVRQPQHF.

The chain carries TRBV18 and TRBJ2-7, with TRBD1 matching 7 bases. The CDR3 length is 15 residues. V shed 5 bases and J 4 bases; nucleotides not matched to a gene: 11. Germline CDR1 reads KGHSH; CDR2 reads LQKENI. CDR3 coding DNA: TGTGCCAGCTCATCCGGGACAGCCATGACATACGAGCAGTACTTC. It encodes CASSSGTAMTYEQYF.

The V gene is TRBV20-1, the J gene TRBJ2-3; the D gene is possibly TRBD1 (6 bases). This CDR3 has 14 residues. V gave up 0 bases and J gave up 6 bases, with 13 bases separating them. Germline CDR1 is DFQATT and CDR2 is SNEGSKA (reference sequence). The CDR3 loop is CSARDKAGADTQYF. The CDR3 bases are TGCAGTGCTAGAGACAAAGCAGGGGCTGATACGCAGTATTTT.

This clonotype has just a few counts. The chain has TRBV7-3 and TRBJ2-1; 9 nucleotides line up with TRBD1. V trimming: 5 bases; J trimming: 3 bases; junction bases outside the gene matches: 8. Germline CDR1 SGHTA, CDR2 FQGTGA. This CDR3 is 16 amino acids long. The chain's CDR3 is CASSLNPGQGYNEQFF. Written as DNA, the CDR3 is TGTGCCAGCAGCCTGAACCCGGGACAGGGCTACAATGAGCAGTTCTTC.

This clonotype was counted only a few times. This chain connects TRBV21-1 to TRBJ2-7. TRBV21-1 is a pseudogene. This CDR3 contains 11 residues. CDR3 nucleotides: TGTGCCAGCCCCAAACGCTACGAGCAGTACTTC. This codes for CASPKRYEQYF.

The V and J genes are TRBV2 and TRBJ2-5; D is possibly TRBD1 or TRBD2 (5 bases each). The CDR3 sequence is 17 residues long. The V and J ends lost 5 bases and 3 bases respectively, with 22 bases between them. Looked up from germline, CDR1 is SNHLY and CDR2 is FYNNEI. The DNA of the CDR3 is TGTGCCAGCAGTCTCCGACCGGGACGAGCGGTCAAAGAGACCCAGTACTTC. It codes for CASSLRPGRAVKETQYF.

The CDR3 DNA reads TGCAGCGTTCGCAGGGAGGTTTGGTCGTACAATGAGCAGTTCTTC. Translated, it gives CSVRREVWSYNEQFF. The chain employs TRBV29-1 and TRBJ2-1; weak D call: TRBD2 (6 bases). The germline V gene encodes CDR1 SQVTM and CDR2 ANQGSEA. The CDR3 length is 15 residues. Trimming took off 5 bases at V and 4 bases at J, with 18 bases between the two ends.

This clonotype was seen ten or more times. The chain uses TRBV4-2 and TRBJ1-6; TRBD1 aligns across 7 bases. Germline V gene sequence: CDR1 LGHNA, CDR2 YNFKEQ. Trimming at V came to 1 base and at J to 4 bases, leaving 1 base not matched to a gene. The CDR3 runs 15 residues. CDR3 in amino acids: CASSQVQGYNSPLHF. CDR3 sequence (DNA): TGTGCCAGCAGCCAAGTACAGGGGTATAATTCACCCCTCCACTTT.

The CDR3 DNA follows: TGCAGTGCTGGGGCACTAGCGGGAGTAGGGGATACGCAGTATTTT. This translates into CSAGALAGVGDTQYF. The chain couples TRBV20-1 to TRBJ2-3; 11 bases are a match to TRBD2. This CDR3 comprises 15 residues. Trimming removed 5 bases from V and 6 bases from J; junction bases left unmatched: 10. From germline, CDR1 is DFQATT and CDR2 SNEGSKA (reference sequence).

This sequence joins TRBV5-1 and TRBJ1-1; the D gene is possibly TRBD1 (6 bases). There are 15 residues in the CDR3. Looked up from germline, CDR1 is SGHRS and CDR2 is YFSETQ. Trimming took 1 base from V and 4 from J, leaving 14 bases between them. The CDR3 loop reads CASSLMGGSSTEAFF. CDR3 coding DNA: TGCGCCAGCAGCTTGATGGGGGGCTCAAGCACTGAAGCTTTCTTT.

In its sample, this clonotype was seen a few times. The CDR3 DNA sequence: TGTGCCAGCAGACCTGACAGCGGGGATGAGCAGTTCTTC. Translating gives CASRPDSGDEQFF. The chain is built from TRBV11-2 and TRBJ2-1; 7 bases fit TRBD2. Per the germline V gene, CDR1 is SGHAT and CDR2 is FQNNGV. The CDR3 is 13 residues long. Trimming cost V 6 bases and J 8 bases; bases outside gene matches: 7.

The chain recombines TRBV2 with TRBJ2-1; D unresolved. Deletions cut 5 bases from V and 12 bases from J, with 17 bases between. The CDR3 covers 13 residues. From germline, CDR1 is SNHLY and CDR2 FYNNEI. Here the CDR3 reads CASSRLSVPGQFF. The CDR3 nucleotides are TGTGCCAGCAGTCGCCTCTCGGTACCGGGGCAGTTCTTC.

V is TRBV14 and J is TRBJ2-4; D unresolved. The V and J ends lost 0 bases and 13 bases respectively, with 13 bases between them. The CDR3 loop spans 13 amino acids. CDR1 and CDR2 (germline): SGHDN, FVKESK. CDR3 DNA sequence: TGTGCCAGCAGCCAAGATCTCGTCGAAATACAGTACTTC. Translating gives CASSQDLVEIQYF.

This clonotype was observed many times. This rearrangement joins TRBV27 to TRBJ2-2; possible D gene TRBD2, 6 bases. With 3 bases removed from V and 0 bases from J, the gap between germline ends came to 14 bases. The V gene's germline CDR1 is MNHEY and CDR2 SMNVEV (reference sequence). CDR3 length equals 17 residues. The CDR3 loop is CASSFSRTIANTGELFF. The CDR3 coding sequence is TGTGCCAGCAGTTTCTCCCGGACTATCGCGAACACCGGGGAGCTGTTTTTT.

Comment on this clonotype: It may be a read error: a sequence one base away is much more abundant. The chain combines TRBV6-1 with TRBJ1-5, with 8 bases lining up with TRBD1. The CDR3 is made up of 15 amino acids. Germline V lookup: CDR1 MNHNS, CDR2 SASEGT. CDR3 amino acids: CASSAPTGGGQPPHF. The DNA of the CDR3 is TGTGCCAGCAGTGCCCCAACAGGGGGGGGCCAGCCCCCGCATTTT.

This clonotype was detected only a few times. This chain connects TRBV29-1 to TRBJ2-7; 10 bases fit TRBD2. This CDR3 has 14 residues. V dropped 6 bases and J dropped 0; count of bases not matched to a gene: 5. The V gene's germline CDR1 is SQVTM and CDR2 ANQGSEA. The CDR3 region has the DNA TGCAGCGTCGCTAGCGGGAGTCTCTCCTACGAGCAGTACTTC. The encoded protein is CSVASGSLSYEQYF.

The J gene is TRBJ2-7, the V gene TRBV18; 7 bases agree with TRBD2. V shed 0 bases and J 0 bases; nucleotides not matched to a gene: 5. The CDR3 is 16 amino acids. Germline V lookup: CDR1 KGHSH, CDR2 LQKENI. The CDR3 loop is CASSPPRELSSYEQYF. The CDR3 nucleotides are TGTGCCAGCTCACCACCGCGGGAGTTGAGCTCCTACGAGCAGTACTTC.

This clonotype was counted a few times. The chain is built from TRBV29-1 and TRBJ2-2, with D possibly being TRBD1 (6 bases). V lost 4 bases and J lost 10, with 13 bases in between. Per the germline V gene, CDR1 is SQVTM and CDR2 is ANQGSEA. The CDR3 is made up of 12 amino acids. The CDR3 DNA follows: TGCAGCGTTGGGAACAGGGCAGAGGAGCTGTTTTTT. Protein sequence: CSVGNRAEELFF.

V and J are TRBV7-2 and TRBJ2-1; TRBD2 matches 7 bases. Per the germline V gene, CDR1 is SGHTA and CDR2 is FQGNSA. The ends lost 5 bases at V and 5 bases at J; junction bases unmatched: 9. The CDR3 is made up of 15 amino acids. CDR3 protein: CASSISGAPDNEQFF. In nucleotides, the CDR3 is TGTGCCAGCAGCATAAGCGGGGCCCCCGACAATGAGCAGTTCTTC.

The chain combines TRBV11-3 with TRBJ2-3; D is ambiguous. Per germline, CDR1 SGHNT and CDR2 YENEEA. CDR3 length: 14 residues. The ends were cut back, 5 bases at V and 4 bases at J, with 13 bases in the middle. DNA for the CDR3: TGTGCCAGCAGCCCCCATGGGCCCCCAGATACGCAGTATTTT. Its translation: CASSPHGPPDTQYF.